The rows below give T cell receptor beta chains drawn from one sample of a study of early T cells in non-severe SARS-CoV-2 infection. TCRdb processed the 5' RACE reads anew with MiXCR; each CDR3 protein has one entry. The profile covers tens of thousands of distinct CDR3 sequences, with around 6% appearing a single time and roughly 6.4% taken by the ten largest. Sequencing used whole blood. Receptors were obtained from an adult who was a healthcare worker with PCR-confirmed SARS-CoV-2 infection or an uninfected control (not recorded which). Both conserved end residues are part of each CDR3. Each record gives: D gene, V gene, J gene, CDR3 protein. A D gene is named only where the DNA matches it firmly.

-	TRBV4-3	TRBJ1-1	CASSQDRMGSLTRNTEAFF
-	TRBV4-1	TRBJ2-3	CASSYRQADTQYF
TRBD1	TRBV29-1	TRBJ1-2	CSVSGTGVGYTF
-	TRBV29-1	TRBJ2-7	CSVDGPGMSGEQYF
TRBD2	TRBV7-6	TRBJ2-1	CASSPPWTSGGVYNEQFF
-	TRBV6-1	TRBJ2-2	CASSVGTIDTGELFF
TRBD1	TRBV3-1	TRBJ1-6	CASSYYRGNSPLHF
-	TRBV4-1	TRBJ1-1	CASSQGRGGGSEAFF
TRBD1	TRBV2	TRBJ2-7	CASKTGRGHEQYF
TRBD1	TRBV11-2	TRBJ2-5	CASSSDRVISQETQYF
-	TRBV5-4	TRBJ2-7	CASSLWTGSGSQHLVYEQYF
-	TRBV3-1	TRBJ2-7	CASSQESYEQYF
TRBD1	TRBV4-3	TRBJ2-7	CASSTRQGMYEQYF
-	TRBV11-3	TRBJ1-1	CASSGGQKNTEAFF
-	TRBV10-3	TRBJ1-5	CAISEVGNQPQHF
-	TRBV5-1	TRBJ2-1	CASSLTGAGNNEQFF
-	TRBV20-1	TRBJ2-3	CSARIAPRGRRDTQYF
-	TRBV7-2	TRBJ2-5	CASSFLARETQYF
-	TRBV7-8	TRBJ1-2	CASSFGWTENHAF
TRBD1	TRBV4-1	TRBJ2-7	CASSHGTGGIGYEQYF
TRBD1	TRBV27	TRBJ1-1	CARQGAVAEAFF
TRBD1	TRBV29-1	TRBJ2-1	CSAQGDEQFF
-	TRBV4-3	TRBJ1-6	CASSPGRLRESPLHF
TRBD2	TRBV7-8	TRBJ2-1	CASSSGGTPYHHNEQFF
-	TRBV2	TRBJ2-7	CASSEALMGGSYEQYF
-	TRBV10-3	TRBJ1-5	CAISESGAGQPQHF
-	TRBV28	TRBJ2-7	CASSLQLGGQYF
TRBD1	TRBV27	TRBJ2-7	CASSLGQTYEQYF
-	TRBV6-4	TRBJ1-4	CASSDGREGEKLFF
-	TRBV6-6	TRBJ1-6	CASSPKQGGNSPLHF
-	TRBV5-5	TRBJ2-2	CASSESPLTGELFF
TRBD1	TRBV13	TRBJ1-4	CASSLIGTGVGEKLFF
-	TRBV3-1	TRBJ2-7	CASSSRPLDEQYF
TRBD1	TRBV5-1	TRBJ1-2	CASSLEFGTGNPGYTF
TRBD2	TRBV5-4	TRBJ2-7	CASSSGTSGSFAEQYF
-	TRBV9	TRBJ2-3	CASSGGLTDTQYF
-	TRBV9	TRBJ1-3	CASSRSQGGNTIYF
-	TRBV4-1	TRBJ1-2	CASSQGDINGYTF
TRBD1	TRBV12-3/TRBV12-4	TRBJ1-5	CASSKQGAGHQPQHF
TRBD2	TRBV12-3/TRBV12-4	TRBJ2-1	CASSQVLAGASSYNEQFF
TRBD1	TRBV9	TRBJ1-1	CASSPWDSDTEAFF
TRBD1	TRBV11-2	TRBJ2-7	CASSFPTGTDRYSYERYF
-	TRBV27	TRBJ1-6	CASSLLGGGSPLHF
-	TRBV30	TRBJ2-6	CAFSSTSGANVLTF
TRBD1	TRBV2	TRBJ1-5	CASSERTGANQPQHF
-	TRBV7-2	TRBJ2-2	CASSRQQNTGELFF
-	TRBV18	TRBJ2-1	CASSPGETYNEQFF
TRBD2	TRBV12-3/TRBV12-4	TRBJ2-3	CASSLPRGAGGTDTQYF
-	TRBV20-1	TRBJ2-4	CSARDYREVRAKNIQYF
-	TRBV19	TRBJ2-1	CASSASGRASSYNEQFF
-	TRBV15	TRBJ1-6	CATSPRQHNSPLHF
TRBD2	TRBV5-1	TRBJ2-5	CASSAGTSGAAETQYF
-	TRBV20-1	TRBJ2-7	CSARGPAAYEQYF
-	TRBV7-3	TRBJ1-1	CASSPPHSTEAFF
-	TRBV29-1	TRBJ1-1	CSVVQGTTEAFF
-	TRBV14	TRBJ2-1	CASSQSVSGVNEQFF
TRBD1	TRBV2	TRBJ2-7	CASTRDRGMWEQYF
-	TRBV14	TRBJ2-5	CASSPMGRLETQYF
-	TRBV28	TRBJ2-5	CASSSSRETQYF
-	TRBV5-4	TRBJ2-5	CASSTPGQETQYF